The 17 T cell receptor beta chains reported below all come from one sample, sequenced in a study of T cell clonotyping in hematopoietic cell transplantation. Sequenced by immunoSEQ multiplex PCR; TCRdb stores in-frame clones only, minus some. The sample records 3,000 to 4,000 clones, approximately 20% being singletons. The source material was peripheral blood mononuclear cells, sampled 30 days after allogeneic stem cell transplant. The receptors shown here come from a male patient in his fifties who had an allogeneic stem cell transplant from a related donor, so the T cells may come from the graft donor. Some clones in this sample may be carry-over from other donors' samples.

The V call is TRBV6-5, the J call TRBJ1-2; 9 nucleotides agree with TRBD1. The CDR3 sequence is 15 residues long. V lost 2 bases to trimming and J lost 7 bases; unmatched junction nucleotides: 8. Germline V lookup: CDR1 MNHEY, CDR2 SVGAGI. CDR3 DNA sequence: TGTGCCAGCAGTTACCCGACACAGGGGGCGTCTGGCTACACCTTC. Translation gives CASSYPTQGASGYTF.

This chain links TRBV30 with TRBJ1-2; 8 bases align to TRBD1. The trim removed 3 bases at V and 5 bases at J, leaving 5 bases unmatched. Germline V gene sequence: CDR1 GTSNPN, CDR2 SVGIG (reference sequence). This CDR3 has 13 residues. Here the CDR3 DNA reads TGTGCCTGGAGGGGGGACAGGTCGTATGGCTACACCTTC. This encodes CAWRGDRSYGYTF.

This clone was observed a handful of times. The V call is TRBV27, the J call TRBJ2-3, with TRBD1 as a possible D gene (5 bases). The germline gives CDR1 MNHEY, CDR2 SMNVEV (reference sequence). CDR3 length equals 13 residues. Trimming cost V 6 bases and J 4 bases, with 11 bases left between them. The CDR3 bases are TGTGCCAGCAGAAAATGGGGCCCAGATACGCAGTATTTT. Its translation: CASRKWGPDTQYF.

J is TRBJ1-2 and V is TRBV20-1; the D gene is possibly TRBD1 (6 bases). This CDR3 is built from 11 residues. V lost 7 bases to trimming and J lost 6 bases, with 12 bases between them. The germline V gene has CDR1 DFQATT and CDR2 SNEGSKA (reference sequence). The CDR3 here is CSVTGTNGYTF. Written as DNA, the CDR3 is TGCAGTGTGACCGGGACAAATGGCTACACCTTC.

This clone was found a few times. J is TRBJ1-2 and V is TRBV30; 7 bases are shared with TRBD1. This CDR3 has 14 residues. The germline V gene encodes CDR1 GTSNPN and CDR2 SVGIG (reference sequence). Losses at the gene ends were 3 bases for V and 4 bases for J; bases not matched to a gene: 8. This chain's CDR3 is CAWRVVGGSYGYTF. The CDR3 DNA reads as TGTGCCTGGAGAGTGGTAGGGGGCAGCTATGGCTACACCTTC.

This clone was observed a few times. J is TRBJ2-1 and V is TRBV4-1, with 7 bases fitting TRBD1. This CDR3 region has 16 residues. Losses at the gene ends were 0 bases for V and 3 bases for J; bases not matched to a gene: 5. Germline V gene sequence: CDR1 MGHRA, CDR2 YSYEKL. The CDR3 spells CASSQDIRDSYNEQFF. CDR3 sequence (DNA): TGCGCCAGCAGCCAAGATATCCGGGACAGCTACAATGAGCAGTTCTTC.

This clone was observed a handful of times. V and J are TRBV6-1 and TRBJ2-1; D might be TRBD1 (5 bases). Germline values: CDR1 MNHNS, CDR2 SASEGT. The CDR3 consists of 13 residues. V lost 4 bases, J lost 5 bases, and 9 bases lay in between. The CDR3 sequence is CASSARADNEQFF. DNA for the CDR3: TGTGCCAGCAGTGCCAGGGCGGACAATGAGCAGTTCTTC.

The DNA for the CDR3 is TGTGCCTGGAGTGTTGACGGGGGGGCCTACGAGCAGTACTTC. Protein product: CAWSVDGGAYEQYF. This chain uses TRBV30 with TRBJ2-7; TRBD2 aligns across 8 bases. The CDR3 covers 14 residues. Trimming at V came to 0 bases and at J to 2 bases, leaving 3 bases not matched to a gene. Germline V lookup: CDR1 GTSNPN, CDR2 SVGIG (reference sequence).

The V gene is TRBV28, the J gene TRBJ2-6; D remains unclear. V was shortened by 5 bases and J by 0 bases, with 11 bases between the two germline ends. The CDR3 covers 16 residues. Germline assignment: CDR1 MDHEN and CDR2 SYDVKM. CDR3 nucleotide sequence: TGTGCCAGCAGTGTTAGACGGTTCTCTGGGGCCAACGTCCTGACTTTC. The encoded protein is CASSVRRFSGANVLTF. The variable domain in full, with the rest retrieved from reference TRBV28 and TRBJ2-6, is DVKVTQSSRYLVKRTGEKVFLECVQDMDHENMFWYRQDPGLGLRLIYFSYDVKMKEKGDIPEGYSVSREKKERFSLILESASTNQTSMYLCASSVRRFSGANVLTFGAGSRLTVL.

This clone was recorded a few times. The chain combines TRBV11-3 with TRBJ2-3; D is unresolved. CDR1 is SGHNT, CDR2 YENEEA, per germline. With 4 bases removed from V and 2 bases from J, the gap between germline ends came to 7 bases. This CDR3 region has 13 residues. The CDR3 is CASSSYDTDTQYF. The CDR3, as DNA: TGTGCCAGCAGCTCGTACGACACAGATACGCAGTATTTT.

This rearrangement joins TRBV30 to TRBJ2-5, with D hard to call. Trimming pared 2 bases from V and 2 bases from J, leaving 9 bases between. The CDR3 sequence is 13 residues long. Germline-derived CDR1 and CDR2 are GTSNPN and SVGIG (reference sequence). Here the CDR3 DNA reads TGTGCCTGGAGTCGGCTGAGGCAAGAGACCCAGTACTTC. It encodes CAWSRLRQETQYF.

This clone appeared a few times. The chain combines TRBV30 with TRBJ2-5; unclear D gene. This CDR3 comprises 12 residues. Germline CDR1 and CDR2: GTSNPN and SVGIG (reference sequence). The V gene lost 0 bases and the J gene lost 6 bases, with 8 bases spanning the gap. CDR3 sequence reads: CAWSVEMKTQYF. In DNA form, the CDR3 reads TGTGCCTGGAGTGTGGAGATGAAGACCCAGTACTTC. Full variable domain (outside the CDR3, taken from reference TRBV30 and TRBJ2-5): SQTIHQWPATLVQPVGSPLSLECTVEGTSNPNLYWYRQAAGRGLQLLFYSVGIGQISSEVPQNLSASRPQDRQFILSSKKLLLSDSGFYLCAWSVEMKTQYFGPGTRLLVL.

V is TRBV30 and J is TRBJ1-1, with D possibly TRBD1 on 5 matching bases. The germline CDR1 and CDR2 sequences are GTSNPN and SVGIG (reference sequence). Trimming cost V 5 bases and J 4 bases, with 20 bases left between them. The CDR3 sequence is 15 residues long. The CDR3: CAWGTGTLLATEAFF. CDR3 nucleotide sequence: TGTGCCTGGGGCACCGGGACGCTACTTGCCACTGAAGCTTTCTTT.

The chain links TRBV5-1 to TRBJ2-7; D is unresolved. CDR1 is SGHRS, CDR2 YFSETQ, per germline. The CDR3 totals 13 residues. Between the trimmed V and J ends, which lost 2 bases and 3 bases, there was a span of 9 bases. As DNA, the CDR3 is TGCGCCAGCAGCTTTGAAGCCCACTACGAGCAGTACTTC. This encodes CASSFEAHYEQYF.

This clone was seen a few times. V is TRBV30 and J is TRBJ2-7; a possible D gene is TRBD1 (6 bases). This CDR3 is 14 amino acids long. Germline V lookup: CDR1 GTSNPN, CDR2 SVGIG (reference sequence). With 0 bases removed from V and 2 bases from J, the gap between germline ends came to 11 bases. The CDR3 coding sequence is TGTGCCTGGAGTGTAATAGGGGACACCTACGAGCAGTACTTC. Encoded protein: CAWSVIGDTYEQYF.

This clone was seen more than once but under ten times. This chain joins TRBV7-2 and TRBJ1-2; D unresolved. Germline lookup yields CDR1 SGHTA and CDR2 FQGNSA. This CDR3 is built from 13 residues. V lost 5 bases, J lost 5 bases, and 12 bases lay in between. The DNA of the CDR3 is TGTGCCAGCAGCCTAGATCGGGGTTATGGCTACACCTTC. This gives the protein CASSLDRGYGYTF. Full variable domain (rest looked up from reference TRBV7-2 and TRBJ1-2): GAGVSQSPSNKVTEKGKDVELRCDPISGHTALYWYRQSLGQGLEFLIYFQGNSAPDKSGLPSDRFSAERTGGSVSTLTIQRTQQEDSAVYLCASSLDRGYGYTFGSGTRLTVV.

The rearrangement joins TRBV30 to TRBJ1-4; 7 bases align to TRBD1. The CDR3 consists of 15 residues. The V gene end was trimmed by 5 bases and the J gene end by 4 bases; junction bases not matched to a gene: 10. Germline V lookup: CDR1 GTSNPN, CDR2 SVGIG (reference sequence). CDR3 amino acids: CAWSPGGAGNEKLFF. The CDR3 bases are TGTGCCTGGTCCCCAGGGGGGGCAGGTAATGAAAAACTGTTTTTT.